This T cell receptor (beta chain) appears in the sequencing data of a study of beta chain features in type 1 diabetes. The sequenced template was cDNA made from the entire isolated RNA. Generated by immunoSEQ multiplex PCR, the TCRdb table keeps only in-frame clones and is missing some. The table records roughly 290,000 clones, about 7.8% of them present only once. Sorting with CD45RO/CCR7/CD25/CD127/CD95/CD27 yielded naive, central memory, regulatory and stem-like memory CD4+ cells. The V gene's germline CDR1 is SGHRS and CDR2 YFSETQ. The CDR3 consists of 15 residues. Trimming took 3 bases from V and 4 from J, leaving 16 bases between them.

The chain has TRBV5-1 and TRBJ2-5, with no clear D. Sequencing was carried out using central memory CD4+ T cells from blood. This TCR derives from a woman aged 18-35 years in good health. The CDR3 coding sequence is TGCGCCAGCAGCTCCACTTCCTCCCTGACAGAGACCCAGTACTTC. This codes for CASSSTSSLTETQYF.